Included here is one T cell receptor (beta chain) sequence, with context. In the study's own analysis: Quantification of nucleated cells was approximated via reference gene primer amplification. Only in-frame clones appear in the TCRdb table, and some are missing; sequencing was by immunoSEQ multiplex PCR. V, J and clone size reflect that table, while D and trimming were determined from the DNA. The data hold 95,000 to 100,000 clones, with about 85% observed a single time. This sample is part of a study of blood T cell repertoires in COVID-19. Study-wide context: The samples span acute and convalescent COVID-19 from the United States, Italy and Spain. The analysed material was cDNA or gDNA that came from T cells, B-cell-depleted T cells, or PBMCs.

The TCR was taken from a woman aged 70-85 years with active or convalescent COVID-19. The sequencing input was peripheral blood.

CDR3 DNA sequence: TGTGCCAGCAGCCGTAGCGGGAATGAGCAGTTCTTC. It specifies CASSRSGNEQFF. J is TRBJ2-1 and V is TRBV11-3; 7 bases align to TRBD2. Looked up from germline, CDR1 is SGHNT and CDR2 is YENEEA. Losses at the gene ends were 5 bases for V and 7 bases for J; bases not matched to a gene: 2. CDR3 length equals 12 residues.